This T cell receptor beta chain derives from a study of blood T cell repertoires in COVID-19. Whole-study context: Acute and convalescent COVID-19 samples came from the United States, Italy and Spain. PBMCs, B-cell-depleted T cells, or T cells were the source of the cDNA or gDNA that made up the material.

Original data processing: Cell counts per sample came from amplifying reference gene primers. Some clones are missing from TCRdb's copy, which holds only in-frame ones; the method was immunoSEQ multiplex PCR. The V and J calls and the clone size are those of that table, but D and trimming were determined from the DNA. This table has roughly 70,000 clones, around 90% appearing once. This CDR3 is 16 amino acids long. V shed 1 base, J shed 2 bases, and the junction held 7 bases outside the gene matches. Germline assignment: CDR1 SGHAT and CDR2 FQNNGV. This sequence joins TRBV11-2 and TRBJ2-5, with 7 bases identical to TRBD2. This TCR was sampled from a human donor with active COVID-19. The donor label of this sample is uncertain. Sequencing was carried out using peripheral blood. The CDR3 reads CASSLGGRGVQETQYF. In DNA, the CDR3 is TGTGCCAGCAGCTTAGGCGGACGGGGGGTTCAAGAGACCCAGTACTTC.